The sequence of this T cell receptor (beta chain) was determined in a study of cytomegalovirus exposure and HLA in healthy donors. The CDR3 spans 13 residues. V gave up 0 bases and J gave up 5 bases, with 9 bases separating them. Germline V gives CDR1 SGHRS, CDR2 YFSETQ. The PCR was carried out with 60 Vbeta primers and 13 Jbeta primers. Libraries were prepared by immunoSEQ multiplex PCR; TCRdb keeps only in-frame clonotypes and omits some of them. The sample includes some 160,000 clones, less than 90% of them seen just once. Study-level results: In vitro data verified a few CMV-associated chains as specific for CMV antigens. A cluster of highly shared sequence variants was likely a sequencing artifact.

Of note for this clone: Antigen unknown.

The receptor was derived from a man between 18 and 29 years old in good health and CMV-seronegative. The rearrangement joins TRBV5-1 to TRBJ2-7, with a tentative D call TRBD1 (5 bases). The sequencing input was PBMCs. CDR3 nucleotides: TGCGCCAGCAGCTTGGGGGTGACAGACGAGCAGTACTTC. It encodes CASSLGVTDEQYF.